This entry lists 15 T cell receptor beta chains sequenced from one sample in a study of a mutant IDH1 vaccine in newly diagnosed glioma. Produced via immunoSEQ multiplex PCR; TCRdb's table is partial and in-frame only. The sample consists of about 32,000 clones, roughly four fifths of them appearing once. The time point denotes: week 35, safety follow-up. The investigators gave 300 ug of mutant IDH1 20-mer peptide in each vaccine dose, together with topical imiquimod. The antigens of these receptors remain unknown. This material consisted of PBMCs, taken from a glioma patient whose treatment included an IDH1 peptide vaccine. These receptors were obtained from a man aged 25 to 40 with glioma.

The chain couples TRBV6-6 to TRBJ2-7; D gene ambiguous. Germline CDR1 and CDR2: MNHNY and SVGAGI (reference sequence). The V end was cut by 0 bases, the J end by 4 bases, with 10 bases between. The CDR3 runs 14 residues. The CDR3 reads CASSYSAGQYEQYF. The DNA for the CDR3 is TGTGCCAGCAGTTACTCGGCAGGCCAGTACGAGCAGTACTTC.

CDR3 coding DNA: TGTGCCAGCAGCTACCCTAGCGGGAGGGACAACGAGCAGTACTTC. It yields the protein CASSYPSGRDNEQYF. This rearrangement joins TRBV5-4 to TRBJ2-7; TRBD2 aligns across 12 bases. Germline V lookup: CDR1 SGHNT, CDR2 YYREEE (reference sequence). CDR3 size: 15 residues. Losses at the gene ends were 3 bases for V and 5 bases for J; bases not matched to a gene: 6. The full variable domain, with the rest looked up from reference TRBV5-4 and TRBJ2-7, is ETGVTQSPTHLIKTRGQQVTLRCSSQSGHNTVSWYQQALGQGPQFIFQYYREEENGRGNFPPRFSGLQFPNYSSELNVNALELDDSALYLCASSYPSGRDNEQYFGPGTRLTVT.

The CDR3 protein is CASSEHGPGQSSGNTIYF. CDR3 in DNA: TGTGCCAGCAGCGAGCACGGACCGGGACAGTCCTCTGGAAACACCATATATTTT. The V gene is TRBV9, the J gene TRBJ1-3; 7 nucleotides align to TRBD1. This CDR3 is built from 18 residues. Germline CDR1 SGDLS, CDR2 YYNGEE. Trimming removed 3 bases from V and 0 bases from J; junction bases left unmatched: 12.

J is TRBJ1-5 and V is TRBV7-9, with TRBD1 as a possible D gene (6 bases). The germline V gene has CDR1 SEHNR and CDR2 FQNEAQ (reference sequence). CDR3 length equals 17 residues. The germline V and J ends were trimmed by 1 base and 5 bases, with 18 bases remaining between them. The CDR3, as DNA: TGTGCCAGCAGCTTAGTGGTTGGGCAGGGGTTCCATCAGCCCCAGCATTTT. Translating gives CASSLVVGQGFHQPQHF.

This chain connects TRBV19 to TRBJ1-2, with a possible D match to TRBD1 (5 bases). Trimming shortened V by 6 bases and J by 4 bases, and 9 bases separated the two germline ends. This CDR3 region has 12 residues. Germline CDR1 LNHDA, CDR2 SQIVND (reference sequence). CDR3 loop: CASSPRGYGYTF. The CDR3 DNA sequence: TGTGCCAGTAGCCCAAGGGGCTATGGCTACACCTTC.

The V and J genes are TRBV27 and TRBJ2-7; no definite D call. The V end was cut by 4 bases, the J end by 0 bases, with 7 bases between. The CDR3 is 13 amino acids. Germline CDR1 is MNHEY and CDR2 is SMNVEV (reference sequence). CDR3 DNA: TGTGCCAGCAGTTCCGCGGACTCCTACGAGCAGTACTTC. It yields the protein CASSSADSYEQYF.

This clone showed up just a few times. The CDR3 DNA is TGTGCCAGCACACAGGGGCCCGCCTACGAGCAGTACTTC. It specifies CASTQGPAYEQYF. The V and J genes are TRBV27 and TRBJ2-7, with 7 bases matching TRBD1. This CDR3 is 13 amino acids long. The V and J ends lost 7 bases and 2 bases, in that order; junction bases with no gene match: 5. CDR1 MNHEY and CDR2 SMNVEV come from the germline V gene (reference sequence).

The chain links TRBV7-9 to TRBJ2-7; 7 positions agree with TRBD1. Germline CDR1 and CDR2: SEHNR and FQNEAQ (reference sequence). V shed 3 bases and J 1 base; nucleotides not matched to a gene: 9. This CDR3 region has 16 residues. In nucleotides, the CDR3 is TGTGCCAGCAGCTTGGAAGGGACAGAAAATTCCTACGAGCAGTACTTC. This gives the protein CASSLEGTENSYEQYF. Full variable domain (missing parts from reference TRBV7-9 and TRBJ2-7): DTGVSQNPRHKITKRGQNVTFRCDPISEHNRLYWYRQTLGQGPEFLTYFQNEAQLEKSRLLSDRFSAERPKGSFSTLEIQRTEQGDSAMYLCASSLEGTENSYEQYFGPGTRLTVT.

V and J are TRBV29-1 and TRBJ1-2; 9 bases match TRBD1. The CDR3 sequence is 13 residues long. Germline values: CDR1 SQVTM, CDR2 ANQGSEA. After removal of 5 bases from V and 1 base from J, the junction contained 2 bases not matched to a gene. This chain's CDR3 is CSVRDRDNYGYTF. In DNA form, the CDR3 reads TGCAGCGTTCGGGACAGGGATAACTATGGCTACACCTTC.

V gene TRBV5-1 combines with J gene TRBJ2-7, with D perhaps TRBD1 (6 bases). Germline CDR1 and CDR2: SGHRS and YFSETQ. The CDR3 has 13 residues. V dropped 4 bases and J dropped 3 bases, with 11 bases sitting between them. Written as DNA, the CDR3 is TGCGCCAGCAGCCCCCAGACAGGCTACGAGCAGTACTTC. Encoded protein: CASSPQTGYEQYF.

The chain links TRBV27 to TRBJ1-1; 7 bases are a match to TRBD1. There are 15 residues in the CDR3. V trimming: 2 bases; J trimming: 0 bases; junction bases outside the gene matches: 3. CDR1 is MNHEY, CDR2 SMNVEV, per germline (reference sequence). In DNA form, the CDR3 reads TGTGCCAGCAGTTTAAGAGGGACAGTGAACACTGAAGCTTTCTTT. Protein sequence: CASSLRGTVNTEAFF.

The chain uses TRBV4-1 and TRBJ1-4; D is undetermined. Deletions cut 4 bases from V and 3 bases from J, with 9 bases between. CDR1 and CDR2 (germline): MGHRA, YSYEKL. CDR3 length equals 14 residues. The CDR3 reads CASSPREPNEKLFF. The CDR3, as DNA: TGCGCCAGCAGCCCCCGGGAGCCTAATGAAAAACTGTTTTTT.

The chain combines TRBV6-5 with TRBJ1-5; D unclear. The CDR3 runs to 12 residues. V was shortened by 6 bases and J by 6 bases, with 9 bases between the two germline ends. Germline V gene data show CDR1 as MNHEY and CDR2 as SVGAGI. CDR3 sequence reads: CASSLVGQPQHF. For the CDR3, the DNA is TGTGCCAGCAGCCTGGTAGGTCAGCCCCAGCATTTT.

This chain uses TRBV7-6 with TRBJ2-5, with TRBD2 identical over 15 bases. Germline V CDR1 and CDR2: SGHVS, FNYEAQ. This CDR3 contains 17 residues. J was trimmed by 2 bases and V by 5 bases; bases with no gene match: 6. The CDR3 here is CASSPEGLAGGQETQYF. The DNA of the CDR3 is TGTGCCAGCAGCCCGGAAGGACTAGCGGGAGGGCAAGAGACCCAGTACTTC.

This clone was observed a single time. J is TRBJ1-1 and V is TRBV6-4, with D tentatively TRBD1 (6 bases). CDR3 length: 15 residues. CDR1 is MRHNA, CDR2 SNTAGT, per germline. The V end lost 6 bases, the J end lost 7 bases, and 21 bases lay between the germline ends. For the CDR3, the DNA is TGTGCCAGCAGGCCCCACAGGGAAACTGGGGGTGAAGCTTTCTTT. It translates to CASRPHRETGGEAFF.